This TCR beta chain was sequenced during a study of CD8 T cells in Susac syndrome. The authors reverse transcribed roughly 0.5 to 1 ug RNA with random hexamers. TCRdb fed the immunoSEQ multiplex PCR reads into MiXCR, producing one record per CDR3 protein. The sample lists 300,000 or so distinct CDR3 sequences; about 92% were seen once. The CDR3 consists of 15 residues. V was clipped by 5 bases and J by 5 bases; unmatched bases: 7. Germline V lookup: CDR1 DFQATT, CDR2 SNEGSKA (reference sequence). Study outcomes and limitations: The relatively small number of individuals in the TCR sequencing and HLA analysis was acknowledged by the study.

Blood CD8+ and CD4+ T cells underwent high-throughput TCR beta sequencing. This clonotype appeared once. Its antigen is undetermined. This rearrangement joins TRBV20-1 to TRBJ2-1; 12 bases are a match to TRBD2. The sample was CD4+ T cells from PBMCs. The sequence was obtained from a human donor with multiple sclerosis. In DNA form, the CDR3 reads TGCAGTGCTTCCGGACTAGCGGGAATTAACAATGAGCAGTTCTTC. Protein sequence: CSASGLAGINNEQFF.